This T cell receptor (beta chain) is drawn from a study of cytomegalovirus exposure and HLA in healthy donors. Study conclusions and caveats: That first-cohort TCR clusters tended to co-occur in the 95 to 150 validation repertoires was found in a later analysis. Most observed TCR sequences were rare, whereas some public TCRs were detected in many donors. Specificity of three CMV-associated chains for CMV antigens was verified in vitro.

The donors were part of the validation cohort of more than 90 subjects. That cohort was separate from the first cohort, which comprised about 670 subjects. TCRdb keeps only in-frame clones here, not all; method: immunoSEQ multiplex PCR. The top ten hold roughly 9.3% of the sample, which has 110,000 to 150,000 clones, 89% seen once. This clone appeared once. The antigen is unknown. Sequencing was performed on PBMCs. The sequence was collected from a woman younger than 30 in good health and CMV-seropositive.

CDR3 coding DNA: TGTGCTAGTGGTTTGGCCCCCAGCCGGGATGAGCAGTTCTTC. Translation: CASGLAPSRDEQFF. The J gene is TRBJ2-1, the V gene TRBV12-5, with D hard to call. V dropped 1 base and J dropped 8 bases, with 12 bases sitting between them. Germline V lookup: CDR1 LGHNT, CDR2 FRNRAP. This CDR3 has 14 amino acids.